Listed below are T cell receptor beta chains from one sample, sequenced in a study of blood T cell repertoires in COVID-19. Clones were read by immunoSEQ multiplex PCR, and TCRdb kept only the in-frame ones, dropping some. The sample shows 65,000 to 90,000 clones, 65% to 85% of them seen only once. Sequenced sample: peripheral blood. These receptors all come from a human donor in a cohort sampled during active COVID-19. The CDR3 runs from the conserved cysteine through the conserved F or W. D genes are given only for firm matches. Size tells how often a clone was seen (once, few, many) or the class of an expanded clone, and some rows leave it out.

V,J,size,D,CDR3,DNA
TRBV5-1,TRBJ2-1,-,-,CASSLVAGAPYNEQFF,TGCGCCAGCAGCTTGGTGGCGGGGGCCCCATACAATGAGCAGTTCTTC
TRBV20-1,TRBJ2-3,-,TRBD2,CSASPSGGTDTQYF,TGCAGTGCTAGTCCCAGCGGGGGCACAGATACGCAGTATTTT
TRBV7-9,TRBJ2-2,-,-,CASSLAEGSGELFF,TGTGCCAGCAGCTTAGCGGAGGGATCCGGGGAGCTGTTTTTT
TRBV6-5,TRBJ2-3,-,TRBD2,CASRGLAGGQDTQYF,TGTGCCAGCAGGGGGCTAGCGGGGGGGCAGGATACGCAGTATTTT
TRBV6-5,TRBJ1-3,once,TRBD1,CASSYSRTGERNTIYF,TGTGCCAGCAGTTACTCGAGAACAGGGGAGAGAAACACCATATATTTT
TRBV6-5,TRBJ1-5,-,TRBD1,CASSIQGGSNQPQHF,TGTGCCAGCAGTATACAGGGGGGGAGCAATCAGCCCCAGCATTTT
TRBV5-4,TRBJ2-7,-,-,CASSLGIDSFEQYF,TGTGCCAGCAGCTTAGGGATAGACAGTTTCGAGCAGTACTTC
TRBV5-1,TRBJ2-3,-,-,CASSLGGGGNTDTQYF,TGCGCCAGCAGCCTCGGGGGCGGGGGTAACACAGATACGCAGTATTTT
TRBV9,TRBJ2-2,-,TRBD1,CASRMDRGGTGELFF,TGTGCCAGCAGGATGGACAGGGGAGGGACCGGGGAGCTGTTTTTT
TRBV28,TRBJ1-5,-,-,CASSAYSNQPQHF,TGTGCCAGCAGTGCCTATAGCAATCAGCCCCAGCATTTT
TRBV4-3,TRBJ2-1,-,TRBD2,CASNPTSGGASYNEQFF,TGCGCCAGCAACCCCACTAGCGGGGGGGCCTCTTACAATGAGCAGTTCTTC
TRBV2,TRBJ2-1,-,TRBD2,CASIGTSGGIDNEQFF,TGTGCCAGCATTGGGACTAGCGGGGGCATCGACAATGAGCAGTTCTTC
TRBV28,TRBJ2-7,-,TRBD1,CASSSDRGLSYEQYF,TGTGCCAGCAGTTCCGACAGGGGGCTATCCTACGAGCAGTACTTC
TRBV19,TRBJ1-2,-,-,CASSLPANYGYTF,TGTGCCAGTAGTCTCCCCGCTAACTATGGCTACACCTTC
TRBV11-2,TRBJ2-1,-,-,CASSTSGNEQFF,TGTGCCAGCAGCACCAGCGGGAATGAGCAGTTCTTC
TRBV3-1/TRBV3-2,TRBJ2-2,-,-,CASSQIEHTGELFF,TGTGCCAGCAGCCAAATAGAGCACACCGGGGAGCTGTTTTTT
TRBV7-2,TRBJ2-5,-,TRBD1,CASSLDGANRGWETQYF,TGTGCCAGCAGTCTAGACGGCGCCAACAGGGGATGGGAGACCCAGTACTTC
TRBV15,TRBJ1-2,-,TRBD1,CATSTGTGGLLGYTF,TGTGCCACCAGCACGGGTACAGGGGGTCTACTTGGCTACACCTTC
TRBV3-1/TRBV3-2,TRBJ2-5,-,TRBD2,CASRTSGGARQETQYF,TGTGCCAGCAGGACTAGCGGGGGGGCGAGGCAAGAGACCCAGTACTTC
TRBV4-1,TRBJ1-4,-,TRBD1,CASSQVPGQGWGEKLFF,TGCGCCAGCAGCCAAGTCCCGGGACAGGGCTGGGGTGAAAAACTGTTTTTT
TRBV3-1/TRBV3-2,TRBJ2-7,-,-,CASSQGARGNEQYF,TGTGCCAGCAGCCAAGGAGCCAGGGGAAACGAGCAGTACTTC
TRBV4-3,TRBJ1-2,-,-,CASSTRDKVPNYGYTF,TGCGCCAGCAGCACCCGGGACAAGGTTCCTAACTATGGCTACACCTTC
TRBV6-5,TRBJ2-7,-,-,CASSYGKGSFEQYF,TGTGCCAGCAGTTATGGTAAGGGGTCTTTCGAGCAGTACTTC
TRBV5-6,TRBJ1-6,-,-,CASSAGHGSYNSPLHF,TGTGCCAGCAGCGCAGGACATGGCTCCTATAATTCACCCCTCCACTTT
TRBV7-6,TRBJ2-3,-,-,CASSLGHRSTDTQYF,TGTGCCAGCAGCTTAGGACACCGGAGCACAGATACGCAGTATTTT